A single sample gave rise to the 20 T cell receptor beta chains below, sequenced in a study of CD8+CD57+ T cells in acquired aplastic anemia. TCR beta VDJ and CDR3 were profiled, and genomic DNA was the template. TCRdb reanalysed the reads using MiXCR and keeps one entry per CDR3 protein. The sample includes under 200,000 distinct CDR3 sequences, over 60% of them seen just once. The source material was sorted CD4+, CD8+, or CD8+CD57+ T cells (not recorded which) from PBMCs. The receptors stem from a human donor with severe aplastic anemia or a healthy control (not recorded which).

The chain employs TRBV29-1 and TRBJ2-1; 7 nucleotides agree with TRBD2. Per the germline V gene, CDR1 is SQVTM and CDR2 is ANQGSEA. The CDR3 is 14 amino acids. V was pared by 0 bases and J by 9 bases, with 8 bases of the junction left unmatched. The CDR3 bases are TGCAGCGTTGAAGATCGGGGGGATACTAGTGAGCAGTTCTTC. This encodes CSVEDRGDTSEQFF.

V usage is TRBV10-2 and J usage is TRBJ2-1; 10 bases are shared with TRBD1. The CDR3 is 17 amino acids. With 0 bases clipped from V and 8 bases from J, the junction kept 10 bases outside the gene matches. The V gene's germline CDR1 is WSHSY and CDR2 SAAADI. Written as DNA, the CDR3 is TGCGCCAGCAGTGAGTCTTCTGGGACAGGGGTCTGGGATGAGCAGTTCTTC. This gives the protein CASSESSGTGVWDEQFF.

This chain joins TRBV24-1 and TRBJ2-7, with TRBD1 matching 9 bases. CDR1 KGHDR and CDR2 SFDVKD come from the germline V gene. J gave up 6 bases and V 9 bases, and 11 bases lay outside the gene matches. The CDR3 loop spans 14 amino acids. The CDR3 protein is CATSRDRANSEQYF. The CDR3 DNA is TGTGCCACCTCCCGGGACAGGGCAAATTCCGAGCAGTACTTC.

This chain links TRBV12-3 or TRBV12-4 with TRBJ2-1; a possible D gene is TRBD2 (6 bases). The CDR3 has 11 residues. V was cut by 10 bases and J by 3 bases, with 7 bases left in between. The CDR3 sequence: CAMGGYNEQFF. The CDR3 nucleotides are TGTGCCATGGGGGGCTACAATGAGCAGTTCTTC.

The chain has TRBV29-1 and TRBJ1-2; tentative D call: TRBD1 (5 bases). V lost 1 base and J lost 8, with 32 bases in between. Germline CDR1 reads SQVTM; CDR2 reads ANQGSEA. The CDR3 has 19 residues. The CDR3 spells CSVEGQPNTEANPLWGYTF. For the CDR3, the DNA is TGCAGCGTTGAAGGACAGCCCAACACTGAAGCTAATCCCCTGTGGGGCTACACCTTC.

The chain joins TRBV7-6 to TRBJ2-1; 10 bases are a match to TRBD2. Germline lookup yields CDR1 SGHVS and CDR2 FNYEAQ. V dropped 6 bases and J dropped 7; count of bases not matched to a gene: 18. There are 18 residues in the CDR3. Here the CDR3 DNA reads TGTGCCAGCAGTGGCAAGACGATACTAGCGGGGCTATTTAATGAGCAGTTCTTC. Its protein product is CASSGKTILAGLFNEQFF. Full variable domain (outside the CDR3, taken from reference TRBV7-6 and TRBJ2-1): GAGVSQSPRYKVTKRGQDVALRCDPISGHVSLYWYRQALGQGPEFLTYFNYEAQQDKSGLPNDRFSAERPEGSISTLTIQRTEQRDSAMYRCASSGKTILAGLFNEQFFGPGTRLTVL.

In its sample, this clonotype was seen a few times. A read error may account for a junction end that differs from germline. V and J are TRBV7-9 and TRBJ2-2; weak D call: TRBD2 (5 bases). Looked up from germline, CDR1 is SEHNR and CDR2 is FQNEAQ (reference sequence). CDR3 length: 9 amino acids. This CDR3 reads CASSLARDF. The DNA for the CDR3 is TGTGCCAGCAGCTTAGCGAGGGATTTT.

This clonotype turned up a few times. The chain combines TRBV7-9 with TRBJ1-1; D may be TRBD1 (6 bases). The CDR3 is made up of 15 amino acids. Trimming stripped 0 bases from V and 5 bases from J, with 13 bases between. Germline V gene lookup returns CDR1 SEHNR and CDR2 FQNEAQ (reference sequence). DNA for the CDR3: TGTGCCAGCAGCTTAGCGCAGGGGTTGTGGACTGAAGCTTTCTTT. This gives the protein CASSLAQGLWTEAFF.

The chain links TRBV5-4 to TRBJ2-7; TRBD2 is a possible D gene (5 bases). CDR1 SGHNT and CDR2 YYREEE come from the germline V gene (reference sequence). The germline V and J ends were trimmed by 0 bases and 0 bases, with 10 bases remaining between them. This CDR3 has 15 residues. CDR3 sequence: CASSLAGVLSYEQYF. The CDR3 nucleotides are TGTGCCAGCAGCTTGGCCGGGGTGCTCTCCTACGAGCAGTACTTC. Filled out from reference TRBV5-4 and TRBJ2-7, the complete variable domain reads ETGVTQSPTHLIKTRGQQVTLRCSSQSGHNTVSWYQQALGQGPQFIFQYYREEENGRGNFPPRFSGLQFPNYSSELNVNALELDDSALYLCASSLAGVLSYEQYFGPGTRLTVT.

The chain joins TRBV7-6 to TRBJ2-7, with a possible D match to TRBD1 (6 bases). CDR3 length: 14 residues. The germline gives CDR1 SGHVS, CDR2 FNYEAQ. The V and J ends lost 5 bases and 2 bases respectively, with 13 bases between them. CDR3 in amino acids: CASSQGTRPYEQYF. In DNA form, the CDR3 reads TGTGCCAGCAGCCAGGGGACACGACCCTACGAGCAGTACTTC.

J is TRBJ1-1 and V is TRBV9; a possible D gene is TRBD1 (5 bases). Per the germline V gene, CDR1 is SGDLS and CDR2 is YYNGEE. V was trimmed by 0 bases and J by 2 bases, leaving 11 bases between them. CDR3 length: 15 residues. The CDR3 loop is CASSVGGRENTEAFF. In DNA form, the CDR3 reads TGTGCCAGCAGCGTAGGAGGCAGGGAAAACACTGAAGCTTTCTTT.

The genes are TRBV9 and TRBJ2-5, with D maybe TRBD2 (5 bases). The CDR3 runs 18 residues. V gave up 3 bases and J gave up 2 bases, with 23 bases separating them. Germline V gene lookup returns CDR1 SGDLS and CDR2 YYNGEE. This CDR3 reads CASSGRIRTNPQQETQYF. The CDR3 DNA follows: TGTGCCAGCAGCGGGAGGATTCGAACTAACCCTCAACAAGAGACCCAGTACTTC.

CDR3 nucleotide sequence: TGTGCCAGATTCCTCGTTGGAGAGACCCAGTACTTC. Its protein is CARFLVGETQYF. J is TRBJ2-5 and V is TRBV12-1. TRBV12-1 is classified as a pseudogene. The CDR3 length is 12 residues.

The chain combines TRBV11-3 with TRBJ2-1; D is uncertain. The CDR3 runs to 17 residues. The V end lost 0 bases, the J end lost 0 bases, and 12 bases lay between the germline ends. Germline CDR1 reads SGHNT; CDR2 reads YENEEA. CDR3 amino acids: CASSLDQNYVSYNEQFF. Written as DNA, the CDR3 is TGTGCCAGCAGCTTAGATCAGAATTATGTCTCCTACAATGAGCAGTTCTTC.

The genes are TRBV6-5 and TRBJ2-7; the D gene is possibly TRBD1 (5 bases). Trimming left V 0 bases short and J 2 bases short, with 11 bases between. CDR3 length equals 15 residues. The germline gives CDR1 MNHEY, CDR2 SVGAGI. The CDR3 nucleotides are TGTGCCAGCAGTTACTCGACTTTAGGGGCCTACGAGCAGTACTTC. This sequence encodes CASSYSTLGAYEQYF.

The rearrangement links TRBV2 to TRBJ1-6, with D possibly matching TRBD1 (6 bases). The CDR3 has 13 residues. Germline CDR1 is SNHLY and CDR2 is FYNNEI. The germline V and J ends were trimmed by 7 bases and 6 bases, with 10 bases remaining between them. The CDR3 sequence: CASNGQSNSPLHF. The CDR3 DNA reads as TGTGCCAGCAACGGACAGAGTAATTCACCCCTCCACTTT.

On this clonotype itself: A much larger clone lies one base from this, so it may be a read error. No DNA is shown, since the ends of the CDR3 on it are uncertain; the CDR3 is the one TCRdb lists. The rearrangement uses TRBV25-1 and TRBJ2-7. The V gene's germline CDR1 is MGHDK and CDR2 SYGVNS. The CDR3 has 20 residues if both end residues are counted. CDR3 amino acids: CDSSIYPCSVEGGSSYEQYF.

The V call is TRBV20-1, the J call TRBJ1-1; D perhaps matches TRBD1 (5 bases). V was pared by 5 bases and J by 8 bases, with 12 bases between. CDR1 is DFQATT and CDR2 is SNEGSKA in the germline V gene (reference sequence). The length of the CDR3 is 11 residues. CDR3 amino acids: CSAEASGEAFF. The CDR3 DNA sequence: TGCAGTGCTGAGGCCTCAGGGGAAGCTTTCTTT.

This chain joins TRBV28 and TRBJ2-2; D might be TRBD1 (5 bases). The germline CDR1 and CDR2 sequences are MDHEN and SYDVKM. CDR3 length: 15 amino acids. With 2 bases removed from V and 0 bases from J, the gap between germline ends came to 7 bases. The CDR3 nucleotides are TGTGCCAGCAGTTTAAGACAGTCGAACACCGGGGAGCTGTTTTTT. Its translation: CASSLRQSNTGELFF.

V is TRBV9 and J is TRBJ2-7; D tentatively fits TRBD1 or TRBD2 (5 bases each). Germline CDR1 is SGDLS and CDR2 is YYNGEE. The V and J ends lost 5 bases and 4 bases respectively, with 16 bases between them. The CDR3 consists of 14 residues. The CDR3 DNA is TGTGCCAGCAGTACAGGCAGGGACGTTTACGAGCAGTACTTC. Its protein is CASSTGRDVYEQYF.